These T cell receptor beta chains were read from a single sample in a study of blood T cell repertoires in COVID-19. The repertoire was sequenced with immunoSEQ multiplex PCR; TCRdb's copy has only in-frame clones and lacks some. The table records around 340,000 clones, about nine tenths of them present only once. Sequenced material: PBMCs or T cells enriched from blood (not recorded which). These receptors were taken from a woman aged 25 to 39 who had been exposed to COVID-19. The CDR3 runs from the conserved cysteine through the conserved F or W. D genes are given only for firm matches. Where a row states a size, it is once, few, many or the class of an expanded clone; other rows omit it.

>.|TRBJ1-4|TRBV5-1|.
TGCGCCAGCAGCTTGGGACACCCTAATGAAAAACTGTTTTTT
CASSLGHPNEKLFF
>.|TRBJ2-3|TRBV28|once
TGTGCCAGCAGTACCCCCGGGGGGCGTGGCACAGATACGCAGTATTTT
CASSTPGGRGTDTQYF
>.|TRBJ2-7|TRBV7-9|.
TGTGCCAGCAGCTTGACAGACCCGAACTACGAGCAGTACTTC
CASSLTDPNYEQYF
>.|TRBJ1-3|TRBV6-1|.
TGTGCCAGCAGTGAACGTGGGCAGGCCCTCATCTCTGGAAACACCATATATTTT
CASSERGQALISGNTIYF
>TRBD1|TRBJ1-1|TRBV10-3|.
TGTGCCATCCAGGGGGCCGACACTGAAGCTTTCTTT
CAIQGADTEAFF
>TRBD1|TRBJ1-3|TRBV19|.
TGTGCCAGTAGTGCCACAGGGGAGGCGGGAAACACCATATATTTT
CASSATGEAGNTIYF
>TRBD1|TRBJ1-2|TRBV7-3|.
TGTGCCAGCCGATCTTCGACCGGGACAGGGGATGGCTACACCTTC
CASRSSTGTGDGYTF
>.|TRBJ1-2|TRBV19|.
TGTGCCAGTATGGGTTCCGGGGTTCCCTGGATGAACTATGGCTACACCTTC
CASMGSGVPWMNYGYTF
>TRBD1|TRBJ1-2|TRBV7-2|.
TGTGCCAGCAGCTTTGGGACAGGGCTGGTTGGATATGGCTACACCTTC
CASSFGTGLVGYGYTF
>.|TRBJ2-7|TRBV7-9|.
TGTGCCAGCAGCTTACAGGACTCCTACGAGCAGTACTTC
CASSLQDSYEQYF
>TRBD1|TRBJ1-2|TRBV5-1|few
TGCGCCAGCAGCTTGGAGGCAGGGGGCCGGGGCTACACCTTC
CASSLEAGGRGYTF
>.|TRBJ1-2|TRBV5-6|few
TGTGCCAGCAGCTTGGTCGCAGGGGCTAACTATGGCTACACCTTC
CASSLVAGANYGYTF
>TRBD2|TRBJ2-1|TRBV7-3|.
TGTGCCAGCAGCTCGGGACTAGCGGGCCTCAATGAGCAGTTCTTC
CASSSGLAGLNEQFF
>.|TRBJ2-3|TRBV2|.
TGTGCCAGCCTAAGCCAGGTGCCCACAGATACGCAGTATTTT
CASLSQVPTDTQYF
>TRBD2|TRBJ2-5|TRBV10-3|.
TGTGCCATCAGTGATTACGGCGGGAGTATAGGGGAAGAGACCCAGTACTTC
CAISDYGGSIGEETQYF
>.|TRBJ2-5|TRBV5-1|.
TGCGCCAGCAGCTTTAGTGGAGAGACCCAGTACTTC
CASSFSGETQYF
>TRBD2|TRBJ2-7|TRBV3-1/TRBV3-2|few
TGTGCCAGCAGCCGGACTAGCGGGAGTTCGAGCTCCTACGAGCAGTACTTC
CASSRTSGSSSSYEQYF
>TRBD1|TRBJ2-6|TRBV7-3|.
TGTGCCAGCAGCCCGACCGCAGGGGGCTTTGGGGCCAACGTCCTGACTTTC
CASSPTAGGFGANVLTF
>TRBD1|TRBJ1-5|TRBV6-5|.
TGTGCCAGCAGTTCAATACAGGGGAACAATCAGCCCCAGCATTTT
CASSSIQGNNQPQHF
>.|TRBJ1-3|TRBV21-1|.
TGTGCCAGCAGCATTAAAGCCGGAAACACCATATATTTT
CASSIKAGNTIYF
>TRBD2|TRBJ2-1|TRBV7-3|.
TGTGCCAGCAGCACCCAGCGCGGGACTAGTAAGTTCTTC
CASSTQRGTSKFF
>TRBD2|TRBJ2-5|TRBV19|.
TGTGCCAGTAGTACCGGGACTAGACCTAAAGAGACCCAGTACTTC
CASSTGTRPKETQYF
>.|TRBJ1-1|TRBV2|.
TGTGCCAGCAGTGATTTAAGGAGTTTGGAGCCCACTGAAGCTTTCTTT
CASSDLRSLEPTEAFF
>TRBD2|TRBJ2-7|TRBV12-3/TRBV12-4|.
TGTGCCAGCACCTCGAGCGGGACCTACGAGCAGTACTTC
CASTSSGTYEQYF
>.|TRBJ1-5|TRBV19|.
TGTGCCAGTAGTACGGACGGGGATCAGCCCCAGCATTTT
CASSTDGDQPQHF
>TRBD2|TRBJ2-7|TRBV3-1/TRBV3-2|.
TGTGCCAGCAGCCGGACGCCCCCTGGGACTAGAAGCTCCTACGAGCAGTACTTC
CASSRTPPGTRSSYEQYF
>TRBD1|TRBJ1-2|TRBV9|.
TGTGCCAGCAGCCCCAGGACAGGGGGCCGAATTGGCTACACCTTC
CASSPRTGGRIGYTF
>TRBD1|TRBJ1-4|TRBV30|once
TGTGCCTGGAGTGTAGGGACAGGGATGAGTGAAAAACTGTTTTTT
CAWSVGTGMSEKLFF
>.|TRBJ2-1|TRBV12-3/TRBV12-4|.
TGTGCCAGCAGCCCGGACTCAGACAATGAGCAGTTCTTC
CASSPDSDNEQFF
>TRBD2|TRBJ2-7|TRBV6-1|few
TGTGCCAGCAGTGAATTCGGTGGGACTAGCGGATCCTACGAGCAGTACTTC
CASSEFGGTSGSYEQYF
>TRBD2|TRBJ2-7|TRBV27|.
TGTGCCAGCAGTTTAACTAGCGGGGCCTACGAGCAGTACTTC
CASSLTSGAYEQYF
>.|TRBJ2-6|TRBV27|.
TGTGCCAGCAGTTTATGGTCAGGCCTATCGTACTCTGGGGCCAACGTCCTGACTTTC
CASSLWSGLSYSGANVLTF
>TRBD2|TRBJ2-7|TRBV2|.
TGTGCCAGCAGTCCGGGACTAGCGGAATTATACGAGCAGTACTTC
CASSPGLAELYEQYF
>TRBD2|TRBJ2-7|TRBV19|.
TGTGCCAGTAGTCCCCCAGGTGGTAGCGGGAGAACCTACGAGCAGTACTTC
CASSPPGGSGRTYEQYF
>TRBD2|TRBJ2-7|TRBV27|.
TGTGCCAGCAGTTTGACTAGCCGCTACGAGCAGTACTTC
CASSLTSRYEQYF
>TRBD2|TRBJ2-7|TRBV10-2|.
TGCGCCAGCAGCGCGGCGGGAGGGCGCTACGAGCAGTACTTC
CASSAAGGRYEQYF
>.|TRBJ2-1|TRBV5-4|once
TGTGCCAGCAGCTGGAACAGGGAACAAGGGGAGCAGTTCTTC
CASSWNREQGEQFF
>.|TRBJ2-5|TRBV5-1|.
TGCGCCAGCAGAGGAGTGAGGGGGATTCAAGAGACCCAGTACTTC
CASRGVRGIQETQYF
>TRBD1|TRBJ1-5|TRBV5-5|few
TGTGCCAGCAGCGGTGGGACAGGGTCCTATAGCAATCAGCCCCAGCATTTT
CASSGGTGSYSNQPQHF
>.|TRBJ1-4|TRBV11-3|once
TGTGCCAGCGCCCGACAGAAGAGTAATGAAAAACTGTTTTTT
CASARQKSNEKLFF
>.|TRBJ2-3|TRBV30|once
TGTGCCTGGGGGTTCCAGGGAAGCGCAGATACGCAGTATTTT
CAWGFQGSADTQYF
>TRBD1|TRBJ2-7|TRBV10-3|.
TGTGCCATCAGCCCCCGGGACAGGGGAACGTTTGGGGGCTACGAGCAGTACTTC
CAISPRDRGTFGGYEQYF
>.|TRBJ1-6|TRBV19|few
TGTGCCAGTAGTAAGACAGTAAATAATTCACCCCTCCACTTT
CASSKTVNNSPLHF